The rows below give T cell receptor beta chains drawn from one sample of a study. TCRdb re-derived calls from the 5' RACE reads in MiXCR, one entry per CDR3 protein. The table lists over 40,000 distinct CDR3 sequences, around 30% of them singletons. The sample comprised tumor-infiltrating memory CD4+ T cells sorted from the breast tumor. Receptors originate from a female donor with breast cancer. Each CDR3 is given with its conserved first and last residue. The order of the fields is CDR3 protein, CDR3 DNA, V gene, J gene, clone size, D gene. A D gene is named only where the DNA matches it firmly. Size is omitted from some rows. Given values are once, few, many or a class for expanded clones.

CATSDRLLGGTDTQYF	TGTGCCACCAGTGACCGCCTCTTGGGAGGAACAGATACGCAGTATTTT	TRBV24-1	TRBJ2-3	.	.
CASKYETGDICNSPLHF	TGTGCCAGCAAATACGAGACAGGGGACATATGCAATTCACCCCTCCACTTT	TRBV6-7	TRBJ1-6	.	TRBD1
CASSEALLAAYEQYF	TGTGCCAGCAGTGAAGCTTTACTAGCTGCCTACGAGCAGTACTTC	TRBV6-1	TRBJ2-7	.	.
CASSRQNSYEQYF	TGTGCCAGCAGTCGACAGAATTCCTACGAGCAGTACTTC	TRBV27	TRBJ2-7	.	.
CASSQGTPFGEQYF	TGTGCCAGCAGTCAGGGGACCCCCTTTGGCGAGCAGTACTTC	TRBV12-3/TRBV12-4	TRBJ2-7	.	.
CASAPTASDNEQFF	TGTGCCAGCGCCCCCACGGCTAGCGACAATGAGCAGTTCTTC	TRBV11-2	TRBJ2-1	.	.
CAITMGLAGGYEQYF	TGTGCCATCACTATGGGACTAGCGGGAGGCTACGAGCAGTACTTC	TRBV10-3	TRBJ2-7	.	TRBD2
CASSINRDSAIHEQYF	TGTGCCAGCAGCATAAACCGGGACAGCGCCATCCACGAGCAGTACTTC	TRBV7-9	TRBJ2-7	many	TRBD1
CSARESWTGYDTGELFF	TGCAGTGCTAGAGAGAGTTGGACAGGGTATGACACCGGGGAGCTGTTTTTT	TRBV20-1	TRBJ2-2	.	TRBD1
CASSSIETDTQYF	TGTGCCAGCAGTTCCATAGAGACAGATACGCAGTATTTT	TRBV6-2/TRBV6-3	TRBJ2-3	many	.
CSARRQGGGEKLFF	TGCAGTGCTAGGAGGCAGGGCGGCGGTGAAAAACTGTTTTTT	TRBV20-1	TRBJ1-4	.	.
CANTVGGPTHTQYF	TGTGCCAACACCGTAGGGGGCCCTACTCATACGCAGTATTTT	TRBV12-3/TRBV12-4	TRBJ2-3	.	TRBD1
CASSAASGSYEQYF	TGCGCCAGCAGTGCGGCAAGCGGCTCCTACGAGCAGTACTTC	TRBV10-2	TRBJ2-7	.	.
CASSQEDGEAKNIQYF	TGTGCCAGCAGCCAAGAGGACGGCGAAGCCAAAAACATTCAGTACTTC	TRBV4-2	TRBJ2-4	.	.
CASSLEAEQYF	TGTGCCAGCAGCTTAGAAGCCGAGCAGTACTTC	TRBV7-9	TRBJ2-7	.	.
CSATSLAESSYEQYF	TGCAGTGCTACGAGCCTAGCGGAGAGCTCCTACGAGCAGTACTTC	TRBV20-1	TRBJ2-7	.	TRBD2
CSVEVGRYTSGNTIYF	TGCAGCGTTGAAGTCGGCAGGTACACCTCTGGAAACACCATATATTTT	TRBV29-1	TRBJ1-3	many	.
CASSLPGQGGETQYF	TGTGCCAGCAGTCTCCCGGGACAGGGTGGTGAGACCCAGTACTTC	TRBV12-3/TRBV12-4	TRBJ2-5	few	TRBD1
CASTDYGTASGETQYF	TGCGCCAGCACAGATTACGGGACAGCTTCGGGAGAGACCCAGTACTTC	TRBV5-1	TRBJ2-5	few	TRBD1
CASSLQNRALDTQYF	TGTGCCAGCAGCCTACAAAACAGGGCGTTGGATACGCAGTATTTT	TRBV6-2/TRBV6-3	TRBJ2-3	many	.
CASSTPELKVVEQYF	TGTGCCAGCAGTACTCCGGAACTCAAGGTTGTTGAGCAGTACTTC	TRBV28	TRBJ2-7	.	.
CSANPIAQRTSGRLLYNEQFF	TGCAGTGCCAATCCCATCGCCCAGAGGACTAGCGGTAGACTACTCTACAATGAGCAGTTCTTC	TRBV20-1	TRBJ2-1	once	TRBD2
CASSEQGYSYNEQFF	TGTGCCAGCAGTGAGCAGGGGTATTCCTACAATGAGCAGTTCTTC	TRBV6-1	TRBJ2-1	many	.
CASSSSKWRSGENTEAFF	TGTGCCAGCAGCTCCTCCAAGTGGCGGTCAGGGGAGAACACTGAAGCTTTCTTT	TRBV7-9	TRBJ1-1	.	.
CASSYGVLWQRYGYTF	TGTGCCAGCAGTTACGGTGTCCTATGGCAGCGCTATGGCTACACCTTC	TRBV6-5	TRBJ1-2	few	.
CSVEKGARTEAFF	TGCAGCGTTGAGAAGGGGGCGCGGACTGAAGCTTTCTTT	TRBV29-1	TRBJ1-1	.	TRBD1
CASMGSGSYEQYF	TGCGCCAGCATGGGGAGCGGGAGTTACGAGCAGTACTTC	TRBV4-1	TRBJ2-7	many	TRBD2
CASSLGEPTNEKLFF	TGTGCCAGCAGCTTAGGCGAGCCAACTAATGAAAAACTGTTTTTT	TRBV7-9	TRBJ1-4	many	.
CASSLQGAHTYEQYF	TGTGCCAGCAGTTTACAGGGGGCCCACACCTACGAGCAGTACTTC	TRBV27	TRBJ2-7	many	TRBD1
CSVSMPNSPDTQYF	TGCAGTGTATCCATGCCCAACAGTCCAGATACGCAGTATTTT	TRBV20-1	TRBJ2-3	.	.
CASSQSPLYDEQFF	TGCGCCAGCAGCCAAAGTCCATTATACGATGAGCAGTTCTTC	TRBV4-3	TRBJ2-1	few	.
CASSPGRGGYTF	TGTGCCAGCAGTCCCGGGCGGGGTGGCTACACCTTC	TRBV6-5	TRBJ1-2	few	.